The next 4 T cell receptor beta chains were all read from a single sample in a study of beta chain features in type 1 diabetes. General study results and limits: Significant though moderate, a shortening of TCRB CDR3s appeared in all four CD4+ subsets of Type 1 diabetes patients.

Isolated RNA was reverse transcribed in full, so expressed TCRB transcripts were sequenced. The protocol was immunoSEQ multiplex PCR, while the TCRdb copy is restricted to in-frame clones and leaves out a portion. This sample has roughly 730,000 clones, with 13% found just once. For these TCRs, the target antigens are not known. Input material: naive CD4+ T cells from blood. These receptors were collected from a man between 18 and 29 years old with type 1 diabetes.

The chain combines TRBV5-6 with TRBJ2-7, with D hard to call. CDR1 is SGHDT and CDR2 is YYEEEE in the germline V gene. The CDR3 is 14 amino acids. Deletions cut 4 bases from V and 2 bases from J, with 13 bases between. The CDR3 reads CASSEVVRTYEQYF. CDR3 nucleotides: TGTGCCAGCAGCGAGGTTGTCAGAACCTACGAGCAGTACTTC.

The table lists this clone with a few counts. The chain joins TRBV30 to TRBJ1-1; the D is unclear. The germline gives CDR1 GTSNPN, CDR2 SVGIG (reference sequence). The CDR3 is made up of 12 amino acids. V lost 3 bases and J lost 7, with 12 bases in between. In DNA, the CDR3 is TGTGCCTGGAGCGATAGTAGGGTTGAAGCTTTCTTT. Translating it yields CAWSDSRVEAFF.

The rearrangement uses TRBV27 and TRBJ2-4; D unresolved. Germline loops: CDR1 MNHEY, CDR2 SMNVEV (reference sequence). CDR3 length: 17 residues. V was clipped by 5 bases and J by 0 bases, with 17 bases between them. As DNA, the CDR3 is TGTGCCAGCAGTCCTTCGACCCGTGCTTTAGCCAAAAACATTCAGTACTTC. It specifies CASSPSTRALAKNIQYF.

The gene calls are TRBV9 and TRBJ1-1; 8 bases line up with TRBD1. The V and J ends lost 0 bases and 6 bases, in that order; junction bases with no gene match: 7. The CDR3 spans 15 residues. In germline, CDR1 is SGDLS, CDR2 YYNGEE. The CDR3 here is CASSVGLNRGAEAFF. CDR3 sequence (DNA): TGTGCCAGCAGCGTAGGGTTGAACAGGGGGGCTGAAGCTTTCTTT.